The TCR beta chain described here comes from a study of blood T cells in healthy people across ages. The authors ran a second PCR of roughly 6 to 12 cycles using a sample-barcoded 5' primer and a J-beta primer mix. Each cDNA molecule carried a tag from a template-switch adaptor that contained 12 random nucleotides. TCRdb independently ran MiXCR on the 5' RACE reads; one entry per CDR3 protein. Of 600,000 or so distinct CDR3 sequences listed, more than 45% were seen once; the top ten hold under 30%. Germline CDR1 is LGHDT and CDR2 is YNNKEL (reference sequence). Losses at the gene ends were 1 base for V and 8 bases for J; bases not matched to a gene: 4. The CDR3 runs 15 residues.

Material: blood. The chain has TRBV3-1 and TRBJ1-6; 8 positions match TRBD1. The origin of this receptor is an elderly man in good health. CDR3 in amino acids: CASSQGQGPYSPLHF. CDR3 DNA: TGTGCCAGCAGCCAAGGACAGGGGCCCTATTCACCCCTCCACTTT.